This is a list of T cell receptor beta chains from one sample in a study of tumor-infiltrating lymphocytes in oesophageal squamous cell carcinoma. MiXCR, applied by TCRdb to the PCR reads, yields one record per CDR3 protein. Among about 14,000 distinct CDR3 sequences listed, approximately 48% were seen once. Sequenced material: blood. These receptors all come from a male donor with esophageal squamous cell carcinoma. Each CDR3 is given with its conserved first and last residue. D genes are given only for firm matches. Clone size is shown for a subset of rows, as once, few, many or a class of expanded clone.

v_gene: TRBV11-3; abundance: NA; d_gene: NA; j_gene: TRBJ1-6; CDR3aa: CASSLGTTRGCYEQYF; CDR3nt: TGTGCCAGCAGCTTAGGGACGACTAGGGGCTGCTACGAGCAGTACTTT
v_gene: TRBV6-6; abundance: NA; d_gene: NA; j_gene: TRBJ2-7; CDR3aa: CASSYSRRGDEQYF; CDR3nt: TGTGCCAGCAGTTACTCGAGGAGGGGGGATGAGCAGTACTTC
v_gene: TRBV6-1; abundance: many; d_gene: NA; j_gene: TRBJ2-2; CDR3aa: CASGSAPRTGELFF; CDR3nt: TGTGCCAGCGGGAGTGCCCCCCGGACCGGGGAGCTGTTTTTT
v_gene: TRBV7-6; abundance: NA; d_gene: NA; j_gene: TRBJ2-1; CDR3aa: CASSSLGGGPSHEQFF; CDR3nt: TGTGCCAGCAGCTCGCTAGGGGGGGGGCCGAGTCATGAGCAGTTCTTC
v_gene: TRBV7-6; abundance: NA; d_gene: NA; j_gene: TRBJ2-5; CDR3aa: CASSLELGFVEPLHF; CDR3nt: TGTGCCAGCAGCTTGGAACTAGGGTTCGTTGAGCCCCTCCACTTC
v_gene: TRBV7-9; abundance: many; d_gene: TRBD2; j_gene: TRBJ2-7; CDR3aa: CASSLTGVPARGGSYEQYF; CDR3nt: TGTGCCAGCAGCTTAACGGGCGTACCGGCGAGGGGAGGGTCCTACGAGCAGTACTTC
v_gene: TRBV5-1; abundance: many; d_gene: NA; j_gene: TRBJ2-1; CDR3aa: CASSLDINNEQFF; CDR3nt: TGCGCCAGCAGCTTGGACATAAACAATGAGCAGTTCTTC
v_gene: TRBV19; abundance: NA; d_gene: NA; j_gene: TRBJ1-5; CDR3aa: CASTNIGKIQPQHF; CDR3nt: TGTGCCAGTACCAATATTGGGAAAATTCAGCCCCAGCATTTT
v_gene: TRBV7-3; abundance: NA; d_gene: TRBD1; j_gene: TRBJ1-1; CDR3aa: CASSLGTGGGINTEAFF; CDR3nt: TGTGCCAGCAGCCTGGGGACAGGGGGAGGAATAAACACTGAAGCTTTCTTT
v_gene: TRBV7-6; abundance: NA; d_gene: NA; j_gene: TRBJ2-7; CDR3aa: CASSLGDFAYEQYF; CDR3nt: TGTGCCAGCAGCTTAGGGGACTTTGCCTACGAGCAGTACTTC
v_gene: TRBV7-2; abundance: large; d_gene: NA; j_gene: TRBJ2-1; CDR3aa: CASSLEAETYNEQFF; CDR3nt: TGTGCCAGCAGCTTAGAAGCAGAAACCTACAATGAGCAGTTCTTC
v_gene: TRBV4-1; abundance: NA; d_gene: NA; j_gene: TRBJ2-7; CDR3aa: CASSQGRSSYNEQYF; CDR3nt: TGCGCCAGCAGCCAAGGCCGGAGCTCCTACAATGAGCAGTACTTC
v_gene: TRBV11-3; abundance: NA; d_gene: NA; j_gene: TRBJ2-7; CDR3aa: CASSLSAGVYEQYF; CDR3nt: TGTGCCAGCAGCTTATCCGCTGGGGTCTACGAGCAGTACTTC
v_gene: TRBV7-8; abundance: NA; d_gene: TRBD1; j_gene: TRBJ1-1; CDR3aa: CASSLVGTGGNTEAFF; CDR3nt: TGTGCCAGCAGCTTAGTCGGGACAGGGGGGAACACTGAAGCTTTCTTT
v_gene: TRBV5-1; abundance: many; d_gene: NA; j_gene: TRBJ2-1; CDR3aa: CASSLDLGTTNNEQFF; CDR3nt: TGCGCCAGCAGCTTGGATCTCGGGACCACAAACAATGAGCAGTTCTTC
v_gene: TRBV6-2/TRBV6-3; abundance: once; d_gene: NA; j_gene: TRBJ2-2; CDR3aa: CASSYMGPGELFF; CDR3nt: TGTGCCAGCAGTTACATGGGGCCCGGGGAGCTGTTTTTT
v_gene: TRBV14; abundance: many; d_gene: NA; j_gene: TRBJ2-7; CDR3aa: CASSQMLGVGEQYF; CDR3nt: TGTGCCAGCAGTCAGATGCTGGGGGTAGGTGAGCAGTACTTC
v_gene: TRBV7-2; abundance: few; d_gene: TRBD2; j_gene: TRBJ2-3; CDR3aa: CASSWTGTSGRGGTDTQYF; CDR3nt: TGTGCCAGCAGCTGGACCGGGACTAGCGGGAGAGGTGGGACAGATACGCAGTATTTT
v_gene: TRBV6-1; abundance: NA; d_gene: TRBD1; j_gene: TRBJ2-1; CDR3aa: CASSEGGFWDRTLHNEQFF; CDR3nt: TGTGCCAGCAGTGAAGGGGGATTTTGGGACAGGACTCTTCACAATGAGCAGTTCTTC
v_gene: TRBV24-1; abundance: NA; d_gene: TRBD1; j_gene: TRBJ2-7; CDR3aa: CATSDPDRVLFF; CDR3nt: TGTGCCACCAGTGATCCGGACAGGGTTCTATTCTTC
v_gene: TRBV7-2; abundance: NA; d_gene: TRBD1; j_gene: TRBJ2-7; CDR3aa: CASSLTRGPLREQYF; CDR3nt: TGTGCCAGCAGCTTAACGAGGGGGCCCCTTCGGGAGCAGTACTTC
v_gene: TRBV7-2; abundance: medium-sized; d_gene: NA; j_gene: TRBJ1-5; CDR3aa: CASSLLRNQPQHF; CDR3nt: TGTGCCAGCAGCTTACTGAGGAATCAGCCCCAGCATTTT
v_gene: TRBV10-2; abundance: NA; d_gene: TRBD1; j_gene: TRBJ1-5; CDR3aa: CASKDRVGQPQHF; CDR3nt: TGCGCCAGCAAGGACAGGGTAGGGCAGCCCCAGCATTTT
v_gene: TRBV28; abundance: many; d_gene: NA; j_gene: TRBJ2-5; CDR3aa: CASSRLHRVADF; CDR3nt: TGTGCCAGCAGCCGCCTTCACAGAGTGGCGGACTTC
v_gene: TRBV28; abundance: medium-sized; d_gene: TRBD1; j_gene: TRBJ2-5; CDR3aa: CASSPTSDRSQETQYF; CDR3nt: TGTGCCAGCAGTCCTACCTCGGACAGGTCCCAAGAGACCCAGTACTTC
v_gene: TRBV5-6; abundance: many; d_gene: NA; j_gene: TRBJ2-6; CDR3aa: CASSPTHRGPGANVLTF; CDR3nt: TGTGCCAGCAGCCCGACACATCGGGGACCTGGGGCCAACGTCCTGACTTTC
v_gene: TRBV7-8; abundance: few; d_gene: NA; j_gene: TRBJ1-5; CDR3aa: CASSLAGHTNQPQHF; CDR3nt: TGTGCCAGCAGCTTAGCGGGACATACTAATCAGCCCCAGCATTTT
v_gene: TRBV10-2; abundance: NA; d_gene: TRBD1; j_gene: TRBJ2-5; CDR3aa: CASSWTGAQETQYF; CDR3nt: TGCGCCAGCAGTTGGACAGGGGCACAAGAGACCCAGTACTTC
v_gene: TRBV5-8; abundance: many; d_gene: NA; j_gene: TRBJ2-2; CDR3aa: CASSLSFGELFF; CDR3nt: TGTGCCAGCAGCTTGAGCTTTGGGGAGCTGTTTTTT
v_gene: TRBV4-1; abundance: NA; d_gene: NA; j_gene: TRBJ2-4; CDR3aa: CASSLSPGTSTYNEQYF; CDR3nt: TGCGCCAGCAGCCTATCTCCGGGGACATCTACCTACAATGAGCAGTACTTC
v_gene: TRBV6-1; abundance: many; d_gene: NA; j_gene: TRBJ1-2; CDR3aa: CASSLGTFYGYTF; CDR3nt: TGTGCCAGCAGCCTCGGGACATTTTATGGCTACACCTTC
v_gene: TRBV7-9; abundance: few; d_gene: TRBD1; j_gene: TRBJ2-7; CDR3aa: CASNDFPGQGTYEQYF; CDR3nt: TGTGCCAGCAACGATTTTCCGGGACAGGGGACCTACGAGCAGTACTTC
v_gene: TRBV7-8; abundance: few; d_gene: TRBD2; j_gene: TRBJ2-6; CDR3aa: CASSVGWTSGTRSGANVLTF; CDR3nt: TGTGCCAGCAGCGTAGGATGGACTAGCGGGACCCGCTCTGGGGCCAACGTCCTGACTTTC
v_gene: TRBV5-1; abundance: many; d_gene: NA; j_gene: TRBJ2-3; CDR3aa: CASSFAGTTDTQYF; CDR3nt: TGCGCCAGCAGCTTCGCCGGGACAACAGATACGCAGTATTTT
v_gene: TRBV19; abundance: many; d_gene: TRBD2; j_gene: TRBJ2-2; CDR3aa: CASSLAGGELNTGELFF; CDR3nt: TGTGCCAGTAGTCTAGCGGGGGGCGAATTGAACACCGGGGAGCTGTTTTTT
v_gene: TRBV12-5; abundance: medium-sized; d_gene: TRBD1; j_gene: TRBJ2-1; CDR3aa: CASGGGWTGSYNEQFF; CDR3nt: TGTGCTAGTGGTGGAGGCTGGACAGGGTCCTACAATGAGCAGTTCTTC
v_gene: TRBV7-8; abundance: NA; d_gene: NA; j_gene: TRBJ1-2; CDR3aa: CASSLKQGGYGYTF; CDR3nt: TGTGCCAGCAGCTTAAAGCAGGGAGGGTATGGCTACACCTTC
v_gene: TRBV12-3/TRBV12-4; abundance: NA; d_gene: TRBD2; j_gene: TRBJ2-1; CDR3aa: CASRRGAYNEQFF; CDR3nt: TGTGCCAGCAGGCGGGGGGCTTACAATGAGCAGTTCTTC
v_gene: TRBV7-2; abundance: NA; d_gene: NA; j_gene: TRBJ2-6; CDR3aa: CASSLAGTLNEQFFGF; CDR3nt: NA
v_gene: TRBV28; abundance: many; d_gene: TRBD1; j_gene: TRBJ2-7; CDR3aa: CASRDQGDIRYEQYF; CDR3nt: TGTGCCAGCAGGGACCAGGGGGATATTAGATACGAGCAGTACTTC
v_gene: TRBV28; abundance: NA; d_gene: NA; j_gene: TRBJ2-1; CDR3aa: CASSLRGYEQFF; CDR3nt: TGTGCCAGCAGTTTACGGGGCTACGAGCAGTTCTTC
v_gene: TRBV7-2; abundance: NA; d_gene: TRBD2; j_gene: TRBJ2-1; CDR3aa: CASTPVGLNSYNEQFF; CDR3nt: TGTGCCAGCACCCCAGTGGGACTAAACTCCTACAATGAGCAGTTCTTC
v_gene: TRBV7-9; abundance: NA; d_gene: TRBD1; j_gene: TRBJ2-7; CDR3aa: CASSQTGNEQYF; CDR3nt: TGTGCCAGCAGCCAGACAGGGAACGAGCAGTACTTC
v_gene: TRBV6-6; abundance: once; d_gene: TRBD1; j_gene: TRBJ2-7; CDR3aa: CASSGGTGRSYNEQYF; CDR3nt: TGTGCCAGCAGTGGGGGGACAGGGAGATCCTACAATGAGCAGTACTTC
v_gene: TRBV5-8; abundance: many; d_gene: TRBD2; j_gene: TRBJ2-1; CDR3aa: CASSLSRELAGGNEQFF; CDR3nt: TGTGCCAGCAGCTTATCTAGGGAACTAGCGGGAGGAAATGAGCAGTTCTTC
v_gene: TRBV5-3; abundance: NA; d_gene: TRBD1; j_gene: TRBJ1-1; CDR3aa: CASSQRTGRDTEAFF; CDR3nt: TGTGCCAGCAGCCAAAGGACAGGGCGAGACACTGAAGCTTTCTTT
v_gene: TRBV3-1; abundance: few; d_gene: TRBD2; j_gene: TRBJ2-1; CDR3aa: CASTRGGGSSYNEQFF; CDR3nt: TGTGCCAGCACCCGGGGGGGCGGTAGCTCCTACAATGAGCAGTTCTTC
v_gene: TRBV11-3; abundance: once; d_gene: NA; j_gene: TRBJ1-6; CDR3aa: CASSLRQSNSPLHF; CDR3nt: TGTGCCAGCAGCTTGCGACAGTCTAATTCACCCCTCCACTTT